The clone carrying this T cell receptor (beta chain) has a single count. Its antigen is unknown. Germline CDR1 reads MNHEY; CDR2 reads SMNVEV (reference sequence). V shed 4 bases and J 5 bases; nucleotides not matched to a gene: 7. This CDR3 region has 16 residues. The entry originates in a study of cytomegalovirus exposure and HLA in healthy donors. Broader study findings: In vitro work confirmed that a few CMV-associated chains recognize CMV antigens. Exclusion applied to some V segments, including TRBV6-2 and TRBV6-3, as they were indistinguishable.

The PCR was carried out with 60 Vbeta primers and 13 Jbeta primers. The assay was immunoSEQ multiplex PCR, and TCRdb's table has in-frame clones only and misses some. The top ten hold over 2.5% of the sample, which has some 160,000 clones, approximately 84% seen once. The sample was PBMCs. This chain connects TRBV27 to TRBJ2-2, with TRBD1 matching over 10 bases. This receptor was identified in a man aged 25-40 years in good health and CMV-seropositive. CDR3 sequence: CASSSSDRGVTGELFF. The CDR3 DNA follows: TGTGCCAGCAGTTCCTCGGACAGGGGGGTTACCGGGGAGCTGTTTTTT.